These T cell receptor beta chains were read from a single sample in a study of cytomegalovirus exposure and HLA in healthy donors. Measured with immunoSEQ multiplex PCR; TCRdb has only the in-frame clones, and not every one. The sample yields roughly 190,000 clones, about 76% seen once. The sequenced material came from PBMCs. Every receptor here comes from a woman between 45 and 60 years old in good health and CMV-seronegative. CDR3s include the opening cysteine and the closing phenylalanine or tryptophan. A D gene is named only where the DNA matches it firmly. Clone size is not always given. Where it is, it says once, few, many or a class for expanded clones.

V gene	J gene	D gene	clone size	CDR3 protein	CDR3 DNA
TRBV7-8	TRBJ2-1	TRBD2	-	CASSSFLGLAGGGDEQFF	TGTGCCAGCAGCTCCTTTCTGGGGCTAGCGGGAGGGGGGGATGAGCAGTTCTTC
TRBV6-1	TRBJ1-4	-	few	CASSSRQKEKLFF	TGTGCCAGCAGTTCGCGACAGAAGGAAAAACTGTTTTTT
TRBV7-9	TRBJ2-7	-	-	CASSLQRQNLYEQYF	TGTGCCAGCAGCTTACAAAGACAGAACCTCTACGAGCAGTACTTT
TRBV7-2	TRBJ1-1	-	-	CASSSPGVEAFF	TGTGCCAGCAGCTCTCCCGGGGTAGAAGCTTTCTTT
TRBV7-2	TRBJ1-2	TRBD1	-	CASSLGQRGGYTF	TGTGCCAGCAGCTTGGGACAGCGAGGTGGCTACACCTTC
TRBV18	TRBJ1-6	-	-	CASSPPAGTPLHF	TGTGCCAGCTCACCACCGGCGGGAACACCCCTCCACTTT
TRBV27	TRBJ2-1	-	-	CASMGPSNEQFF	TGTGCCAGCATGGGCCCCTCCAATGAGCAGTTCTTC
TRBV29-1	TRBJ2-4	-	-	CSVEERRTKNIQYF	TGCAGCGTTGAGGAGCGACGAACCAAAAACATTCAGTACTTC
TRBV14	TRBJ1-3	-	-	CASSPWGKGVASGNTIYF	TGTGCCAGCAGCCCGTGGGGTAAGGGAGTTGCATCTGGAAACACCATATATTTT
TRBV4-3	TRBJ1-5	-	few	CASSQDTGRNQPQHF	TGCGCCAGCAGCCAAGATACAGGCAGGAATCAGCCCCAGCATTTT
TRBV9	TRBJ1-3	TRBD1	-	CASSVAPTRTGTTSIAGNTIYF	TGTGCCAGCAGCGTAGCCCCCACTAGGACAGGGACTACTTCAATTGCTGGAAACACCATATATTTT
TRBV7-9	TRBJ1-1	-	-	CSSSGGTYTEAFF	TGTTCCAGCAGTGGGGGGACTTACACTGAAGCTTTCTTT
TRBV27	TRBJ2-6	-	-	CASSPFTGANVLTF	TGTGCCAGCAGTCCTTTTACTGGGGCCAACGTCCTGACTTTC
TRBV5-1	TRBJ2-1	TRBD2	-	CASSLGAGLAPYNEQFF	TGCGCCAGCAGCTTGGGGGCGGGACTAGCCCCCTACAATGAGCAGTTCTTC
TRBV5-8	TRBJ1-1	TRBD1	once	CASSFNGDRFVRAFF	TGTGCCAGCAGCTTCAACGGGGACAGGTTCGTAAGAGCTTTCTTT
TRBV5-8	TRBJ2-3	-	-	CASSLAAGLAHDTQYF	TGTGCCAGCAGCTTGGCCGCGGGACTGGCACACGATACGCAGTATTTT
TRBV28	TRBJ2-7	TRBD1	-	CASKGGNRAEQYF	TGTGCCAGCAAAGGGGGCAATAGGGCCGAGCAGTACTTC
TRBV28	TRBJ1-5	-	-	CASTETGTPLTQHF	TGTGCCAGCACGGAAACCGGGACACCTTTGACCCAGCATTTT
TRBV6-5	TRBJ2-7	-	-	CASSYQGRKNEQYF	TGTGCCAGCAGTTACCAGGGGCGGAAGAACGAGCAGTACTTC
TRBV30	TRBJ1-1	TRBD1	-	CAWSLGQGATSEAFF	TGTGCCTGGAGTTTGGGACAGGGGGCGACTTCTGAAGCTTTCTTT
TRBV7-2	TRBJ2-7	TRBD2	-	CASSLALSGSRSYEQYF	TGTGCCAGCAGCTTAGCGCTGAGCGGGAGTAGATCCTACGAGCAGTACTTC
TRBV13	TRBJ2-7	TRBD1	-	CASSLGGQGLYEQYF	TGTGCCAGCAGCTTAGGGGGACAGGGGTTATACGAGCAGTACTTC
TRBV19	TRBJ1-5	TRBD1	once	CASTRQGNQPQHF	TGTGCCAGTACCAGACAGGGGAATCAGCCCCAGCATTTT
TRBV5-5	TRBJ2-6	TRBD1	-	CASSVGPGTGAGANVLTF	TGTGCCAGCAGCGTGGGTCCCGGGACAGGGGCTGGGGCCAACGTCCTGACTTTC
TRBV19	TRBJ2-1	TRBD1	-	CASSMGTGTYNEQFF	TGTGCCAGTAGTATGGGGACAGGGACCTACAATGAGCAGTTCTTC
TRBV29-1	TRBJ2-7	-	-	CSATEGTALYEQYF	TGCAGCGCCACGGAGGGGACAGCTCTCTACGAGCAGTACTTC
TRBV30	TRBJ2-3	-	-	CAWSVRATDTQYF	TGTGCCTGGAGTGTAAGAGCGACAGATACGCAGTATTTT
TRBV29-1	TRBJ1-1	-	few	CSARRTVNTEAFF	TGCAGCGCCCGACGAACAGTCAACACTGAAGCTTTCTTT
TRBV5-6	TRBJ2-7	-	-	CASSFRVLRDSYEQYF	TGTGCCAGCAGCTTTAGGGTTTTGCGGGACTCCTACGAGCAGTACTTC